Here is one T cell receptor beta chain with its context. Clones were sequenced by immunoSEQ multiplex PCR, and TCRdb holds only the in-frame ones, with some missing. Here the sample spans about 13,000 clones, approximately 79% being singletons. This sample stems from a study of sequential checkpoint blockade in melanoma. Whole-study context: Each arm's sequence ended with maintenance nivolumab.

As for treatment: randomized to nivolumab then ipilimumab (arm A) or the reverse (arm B). None of the patients previously received DNA-damaging chemotherapy. CDR1 is SGHVS, CDR2 FNYEAQ, per germline. Trimming stripped 6 bases from V and 5 bases from J, with 13 bases between. This CDR3 comprises 13 residues. This TCR derives from a human patient with melanoma. Some clones in this sample may be carry-over from other donors' samples. The sequencing here drew on CD8+ T cells sorted from blood (inferred from file names), taken from a patient given nivolumab and ipilimumab in sequence. This chain connects TRBV7-6 to TRBJ1-1; the D is unclear. CDR3 amino acids: CASRPEGGTEAFF. Written as DNA, the CDR3 is TGTGCCAGCAGGCCTGAGGGTGGAACTGAAGCTTTCTTT.